This T cell receptor beta chain was found in a study of control samples from healthy donors and cancer patients (dated by TCRdb to about 2020). The germline V gene (reference sequence) gives CDR1 as LNHDA and CDR2 as SQIVND. V was cut back by 5 bases and J by 5 bases, leaving a gap of 12 bases between them. Spanning cysteine to phenylalanine, the CDR3 consists of 13 amino acids. The sequence is cut down to CDR3 DNA, 39 bases in frame from base 1. Libraries were made using the immunoSEQ multiplex PCR assay. TCRdb obtained this table from immuneACCESS and retained in-frame rearrangements with V and J assigned. These tables miss some clones; where compared with another copy, unresolved V genes account for less than half of the shortfall, and the remainder is unexplained. For this sample the table gives around 230,000 clones, of which just under 95% were detected only once. Of the sample, roughly 1.6% is held by the ten largest clones.

Concerning this clone itself: This receptor's antigen is unknown. No base quality values were provided; no much bigger clone lies one nucleotide off.

The sequenced sample consisted of blood. The TCR was taken from a man between 50 and 59 years old in good health. Recombination linked TRBV19 to TRBJ1-1; TRBD1 could be the D gene, as 6 bases match. CDR3 region: CASSDEGGTEAFF. The nucleotides are TGTGCCAGTAGTGACGAGGGGGGAACTGAAGCTTTCTTT.